The present TCR beta chain was sequenced within a study of molecular identifiers for immune sequencing clone quantification (dated by TCRdb to 2016 to 2019). Concerning the study at large: In a replicate experiment, RNA from roughly 21,000 or 96,000 naive CD8 T cells was split into five aliquots, four of which were sequenced. This methods study benchmarked molecular-identifier clustering-based TCR repertoire sequencing (MIDCIRS) and TCR RNA copy counting, using CD8 T cells to do so.

Libraries of naive CD8 T cells were built from anywhere between roughly 17,000 and 1,100,000 sorted cells, with 10%, 30% or 50% of the purified RNA used. Naive CD8 T cells were FACS-sorted as CD8+CD4-CCR7+CD45RA+ on a BD FACSAria II into RLT Plus buffer. To test detection sensitivity, Jurkat RNA equal to ten TCR copies was added to samples of 20,000-1,000,000 naive CD8 T cells. CD8 T cells were enriched with RosetteSep CD8+ T Cell Enrichment Cocktail and Ficoll-Paque, followed by ACK red cell lysis. A remark on this clonotype: The specificity of this receptor is unknown. It has no much larger one-base neighbor in the sample; base qualities were not kept.

Libraries were prepared through PCR. The reads were generated on a NextSeq 500. Bulk TCR libraries were generated as previously described, with the TCR primers listed in Table S5 used. The Qiagen AllPrep DNA/RNA kit was used to purify total RNA. Before any analysis, reads coming from multiple sequencing runs of the same library were combined into one pool. In the source study's methods: Reads were retained only if their TCR constant sequence matched exactly, and those retained reads were trimmed to 150 nt and grouped according to their 12-nt molecular barcodes. Reads inside each barcode group were sub-clustered using a 15% Levenshtein threshold, and a quality-weighted consensus sequence was constructed for each RNA molecule. Non-functional sequences were discarded, and so were lower-count sequences lying one edit away from another sequence. Based on fitting two negative binomial distributions, any barcode sub-cluster with under 20% of the maximum read count was discarded. The raw public reads went through TCRdb reprocessing: fastp at Q25, MiXCR clone calling, in-frame beta chains kept. Merged by CDR3 protein, the rows form single entries marked with the most common genes and DNA. Here the V and J calls rest on TCRdb's processing, not on the authors' analysis. The table for this sample lists roughly 320,000 distinct CDR3 sequences; about 22% of them were counted only once. Clones ranked in the top ten supply about 0.71% of the sample.

The investigation overall reported the following: Spiked-in Jurkat TCR RNA (approximately 10 copies' worth), which is not part of the donor repertoire, was contained in the naive libraries. Highly expanded clone sizes could be underestimated because identical TCR molecules may share a barcode. Spiked-in Jurkat TCR RNA equivalent to a single cell was reported to be detectable even among approximately 900,000 naive CD8 T cells. About three recovered TCR RNA copies per cell were obtained by modeling, versus about 9.7 by digital PCR, implying a capture efficiency of about 30%. In CMV-specific effector cells, clones with more than 20 RNA copies accounted for over 97% of molecules, whereas in naive cells such clones accounted for under 1%. When barcode sub-clustering was omitted, TCR diversity was inflated by chimeric consensus sequences, with chimeras reaching as high as 47%.

Based on the germline V gene (reference sequence), the CDR1 and CDR2 sequences are LNHDA and SQIVND. Inclusive of the bounding cysteine and phenylalanine, the CDR3 is 15 residues long. The sequence is cut down to CDR3 DNA, 45 bases in frame from base 1. The junction carries 14 bases between V and J, which are trimmed by 6 bases and 0 bases respectively. The sequence links TRBV19 to TRBJ1-1; TRBD1 might be the D gene, on 5 matching bases. The source material was naive CD8+ T cells from blood, with Jurkat cell RNA spiked in. The sample's cell subset or site label, in plain terms: FACS-sorted CD8+CD4-CCR7+CD45RA+ naive T cells. The clonotype comes from a human donor in good health. Some libraries in this study had Jurkat cell RNA spiked in. The CDR3 region reads CASSLGQVMNTEAFF. The bases are TGTGCCAGTAGCCTTGGACAAGTCATGAACACTGAAGCTTTCTTT.